This passage covers 6 T cell receptor beta chains from one sample sequenced in a study of T cells after yellow fever vaccination (dated by TCRdb to about 2019). Libraries came from 5' RACE. These reads were obtained on an Illumina NovaSeq 6000. TCRdb cleaned the public reads at Q25 with fastp, built clones with MiXCR and kept in-frame beta chains. Every entry covers one CDR3 protein and lists the most common genes and DNA from its rows. This sample has some 99,000 distinct CDR3 sequences in its table, and 5.8% of those were observed once. The ten largest clonotypes hold over 40% of the sample. This specimen's treatment or condition label, per the study, means: live attenuated yellow fever vaccine strain. The specimen comprised CD8+ T cells sorted from PBMCs, sampled 10 days after the yellow fever booster vaccination. The receptor source for this set is a man aged 18 to 29 who received the YFV17D yellow fever vaccine.

In this sample, this clonotype turned up many times. This chain connects TRBV3-1 to TRBJ2-1, with 10 bases that match TRBD1. The CDR3 extends over 17 amino acids. The germline V gene has CDR1 LGHDT and CDR2 YNNKEL (reference sequence). V shed 4 bases and J 7 bases; nucleotides not matched to a gene: 13. In DNA form, the CDR3 reads TGTGCCAGCAGCCCCAACTTCCCGGGACAGGGGATGAATGAGCAGTTCTTC. Amino acids: CASSPNFPGQGMNEQFF.

This clonotype was recorded at least ten times. V and J are TRBV4-1 and TRBJ2-7; a weak D match, TRBD1 (5 bases). CDR1 is MGHRA, CDR2 YSYEKL, per germline. The V gene lost 1 base and the J gene lost 3 bases, with 7 bases spanning the gap. This CDR3 is 13 amino acids long. The CDR3 region is CASSQGTNYEQYF. The CDR3 DNA follows: TGCGCCAGCAGCCAAGGGACAAACTACGAGCAGTACTTC.

This clonotype appeared many times. The genes are TRBV6-2 or TRBV6-3 and TRBJ2-4; 9 bases line up with TRBD1. Germline CDR1 is MNHEY and CDR2 is SVGEGT. V lost 1 base and J lost 9; bases outside the gene matches: 4. The CDR3 runs to 14 residues. CDR3 DNA sequence: TGTGCCAGCAGTTACTGGACAGGGGATGTCATTCAGTACTTC. It translates to CASSYWTGDVIQYF.

The genes are TRBV27 and TRBJ2-7, with D perhaps matching TRBD1 or TRBD2 (6 bases each). This CDR3 has 14 residues. Germline V gene data show CDR1 as MNHEY and CDR2 as SMNVEV (reference sequence). The ends were cut back, 5 bases at V and 0 bases at J, with 11 bases in the middle. CDR3 DNA: TGTGCCAGCAGTCGGCCGGGGGCCTCCTACGAGCAGTACTTC. Translated: CASSRPGASYEQYF.

This clonotype was seen a handful of times. The chain joins TRBV19 to TRBJ1-1; D not resolved. Deletions cut 5 bases from V and 3 bases from J, with 19 bases between. This CDR3 is built from 16 residues. CDR1 LNHDA and CDR2 SQIVND come from the germline V gene (reference sequence). CDR3 DNA sequence: TGTGCCAGTAGTCACGGACGGGAATATGAGGACACTGAAGCTTTCTTT. Residues: CASSHGREYEDTEAFF.

The table lists this clonotype with many counts. V usage is TRBV21-1 and J usage is TRBJ2-3; TRBD2 was called by the table and not checked on the DNA. TRBV21-1 is described as a pseudogene. The length of the CDR3 is 14 residues. The CDR3 reads CASFTGGLTDTQYF. CDR3 nucleotides: TGTGCCAGCTTCACGGGGGGGCTCACAGATACGCAGTATTTT.